This TCR beta chain was recovered during a study of blood T cell repertoires in COVID-19. CDR1 is SGHRS, CDR2 YFSETQ, per germline. The trim removed 4 bases at V and 2 bases at J, leaving 11 bases unmatched. CDR3 size: 16 residues. Sequencing was performed with immunoSEQ multiplex PCR; in TCRdb, only in-frame clones are kept and a portion is missing. The sample has some 210,000 clones; about 83% are singletons. This chain joins TRBV5-1 and TRBJ2-7, with TRBD1 matching over 8 bases. The source is a woman aged 70-85 years with active or convalescent COVID-19. Material: peripheral blood. CDR3 DNA sequence: TGCGCCAGCAGCCCGCGAACCGGGACAGGAACCTACGAGCAGTACTTC. Amino acid sequence: CASSPRTGTGTYEQYF. Looking up the rest from reference TRBV5-1 and TRBJ2-7 gives the full variable domain: KAGVTQTPRYLIKTRGQQVTLSCSPISGHRSVSWYQQTPGQGLQFLFEYFSETQRNKGNFPGRFSGRQFSNSRSEMNVSTLELGDSALYLCASSPRTGTGTYEQYFGPGTRLTVT.